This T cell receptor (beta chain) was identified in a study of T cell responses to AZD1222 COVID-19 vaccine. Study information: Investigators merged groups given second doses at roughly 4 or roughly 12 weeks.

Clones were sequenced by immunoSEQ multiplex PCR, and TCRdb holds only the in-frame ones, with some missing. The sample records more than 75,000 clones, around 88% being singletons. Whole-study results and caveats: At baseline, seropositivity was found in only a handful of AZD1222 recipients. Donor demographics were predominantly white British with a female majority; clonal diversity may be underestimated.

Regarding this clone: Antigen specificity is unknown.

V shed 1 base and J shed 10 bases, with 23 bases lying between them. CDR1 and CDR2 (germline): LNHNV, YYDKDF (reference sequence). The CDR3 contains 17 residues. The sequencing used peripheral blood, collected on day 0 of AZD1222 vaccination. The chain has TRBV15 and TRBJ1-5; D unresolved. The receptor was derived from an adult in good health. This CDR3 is CATSRGNSWGAISPQHF. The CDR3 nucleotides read TGTGCCACCAGCAGAGGGAATTCGTGGGGAGCAATCAGCCCCCAGCATTTT.